The sequence of this T cell receptor beta chain was determined in a study of a mutant IDH1 vaccine in newly diagnosed glioma. Across the study: Vaccine administration was initiated 4-6 weeks following radiotherapy alone, or with temozolomide cycles. Most patients had received both radiotherapy and temozolomide, the prior options being radiotherapy, temozolomide, or both. Whole-study results and caveats: Vaccine-induced immune responses occurred in approximately 93% of patients.

Note on this clone: Its antigen remains unidentified.

This sample's time point: week 5, during vaccination. All doses held 300 ug of mutant IDH1 20-mer peptide, with topical imiquimod. Libraries were prepared by immunoSEQ multiplex PCR; TCRdb keeps only in-frame clonotypes and omits some of them. The profile shows about 33,000 clones, about four fifths of them singletons. CDR1 and CDR2 from the germline V gene are SGDLS and YYNGEE. V was pared by 2 bases and J by 7 bases, with 10 bases of the junction left unmatched. The CDR3 runs to 15 residues. The material was PBMCs, obtained from a glioma patient whose treatment included an IDH1 peptide vaccine. The chain uses TRBV9 and TRBJ1-1; 8 nucleotides match TRBD1. This receptor was identified in a man aged 25-40 years with glioma. The CDR3 DNA reads as TGTGCCAGCAGCGTTTCGGACAGGGAATACATTGAAGCTTTCTTT. This encodes CASSVSDREYIEAFF.